What follows are 25 T cell receptor beta chains derived from one specimen sequenced in a study of PD-L1 blockade in urothelial cancer. Described time point: peripheral blood 6 weeks after treatment start. The data were produced by immunoSEQ multiplex PCR, yet TCRdb's version contains in-frame clones alone and is incomplete. The table lists around 110,000 clones, around nine tenths of them singletons. Here the sequenced sample was PBMCs, taken around atezolizumab (anti-PD-L1) treatment. Source of these receptors: a man in his sixties with urothelial cancer.

The chain uses TRBV29-1 and TRBJ1-1, with 9 bases that match TRBD1. After removal of 5 bases from V and 3 bases from J, the junction contained 4 bases not matched to a gene. The CDR3 sequence is 13 residues long. The germline V gene encodes CDR1 SQVTM and CDR2 ANQGSEA. CDR3 sequence reads: CSVTGTGYTEAFF. CDR3 nucleotide sequence: TGCAGCGTTACCGGGACAGGGTACACTGAAGCTTTCTTT. The entire variable domain, with the rest obtained from reference TRBV29-1 and TRBJ1-1, is as follows: SAVISQKPSRDICQRGTSLTIQCQVDSQVTMMFWYRQQPGQSLTLIATANQGSEATYESGFVIDKFPISRPNLTFSTLTVSNMSPEDSSIYLCSVTGTGYTEAFFGQGTRLTVV.

This clone was observed once. The chain links TRBV30 to TRBJ2-1; 8 bases map to TRBD1. The CDR3 has 18 amino acids. Trimming removed 5 bases from V and 6 bases from J; junction bases left unmatched: 21. Germline V gene lookup returns CDR1 GTSNPN and CDR2 SVGIG (reference sequence). Here the CDR3 reads CAWVSGTGILGPRNEQFF. The CDR3 nucleotides are TGTGCCTGGGTGTCCGGGACAGGAATTTTAGGGCCGCGCAATGAGCAGTTCTTC.

The chain employs TRBV6-1 and TRBJ2-5, with a possible D match to TRBD2 (5 bases). This CDR3 is built from 14 residues. Germline V gene lookup returns CDR1 MNHNS and CDR2 SASEGT. The V gene lost 3 bases and the J gene lost 5 bases, with 13 bases spanning the gap. The CDR3 DNA reads TGTGCCAGCAGTGACCCAACGGGGTATGAGACCCAGTACTTC. Protein: CASSDPTGYETQYF.

The CDR3 DNA follows: TGCGCCAGCAGCCAAGAGCAGGGGGACACTGAAGCTTTCTTT. It encodes CASSQEQGDTEAFF. The gene calls are TRBV4-3 and TRBJ1-1; TRBD1 matches at 7 bases. With V trimmed by 0 bases and J by 3 bases, 1 base remained unmatched. Germline assignment: CDR1 LGHNA and CDR2 YSLEER. The CDR3 is made up of 14 amino acids.

The DNA of the CDR3 is TGCGCCAGCAGCTTAACTTTCGGGGGGGGGAACAATGAGCAGTTCTTC. It yields the protein CASSLTFGGGNNEQFF. This sequence joins TRBV5-1 and TRBJ2-1; 8 bases map to TRBD2. Germline loops: CDR1 SGHRS, CDR2 YFSETQ. This CDR3 has 16 residues. The J segment lost 5 bases and the V segment lost 2 bases, leaving 9 bases of the junction unmatched.

On this clone itself: Other nucleotide sequences in the sample specify the same CDR3. The chain couples TRBV7-3 to TRBJ2-5, with D perhaps TRBD2 (6 bases). This CDR3 is built from 14 residues. CDR1 SGHTA and CDR2 FQGTGA come from the germline V gene. V lost 2 bases and J lost 0, with 7 bases in between. The CDR3, as DNA: TGTGCCAGCAGCTTAGGGGGGTACCAAGAGACCCAGTACTTC. It yields the protein CASSLGGYQETQYF.

This clone is a singleton in its sample. V usage is TRBV10-2 and J usage is TRBJ2-3; 10 nucleotides line up with TRBD1. This CDR3 is 19 amino acids long. Germline CDR1 is WSHSY and CDR2 is SAAADI. The J segment lost 4 bases and the V segment lost 2 bases, leaving 15 bases of the junction unmatched. This CDR3 is CASSEAKSGTGVRPDTQYF. CDR3 DNA sequence: TGCGCCAGCAGTGAGGCGAAATCCGGGACAGGGGTCCGTCCAGATACGCAGTATTTT.

This clone was picked up a small number of times. CDR3: CASSLWGLPAEQYF. CDR3 nucleotide sequence: TGTGCCAGCAGCCTCTGGGGGCTCCCTGCCGAGCAGTACTTC. This sequence joins TRBV28 and TRBJ2-7; D is perhaps TRBD1 (6 bases). The CDR3 loop spans 14 amino acids. Deletions cut 6 bases from V and 6 bases from J, with 18 bases between. Germline CDR1 reads MDHEN; CDR2 reads SYDVKM. The variable domain in full, completed from reference TRBV28 and TRBJ2-7, reads DVKVTQSSRYLVKRTGEKVFLECVQDMDHENMFWYRQDPGLGLRLIYFSYDVKMKEKGDIPEGYSVSREKKERFSLILESASTNQTSMYLCASSLWGLPAEQYFGPGTRLTVT.

The chain has TRBV5-1 and TRBJ2-3, with a possible D match to TRBD2 (5 bases). The germline V gene has CDR1 SGHRS and CDR2 YFSETQ. The V end was cut by 0 bases, the J end by 0 bases, with 11 bases between. CDR3 length: 16 residues. CDR3 DNA sequence: TGCGCCAGCAGCTTGGAGGGCGGGCGCAGCACAGATACGCAGTATTTT. It encodes CASSLEGGRSTDTQYF.

This rearrangement joins TRBV25-1 to TRBJ2-3; the match to TRBD2 covers 8 bases. V lost 5 bases and J lost 4; bases outside the gene matches: 11. CDR1 and CDR2 (germline): MGHDK, SYGVNS. The CDR3 is 16 amino acids. CDR3 in amino acids: CASSPRGGGSADTQYF. The CDR3 bases are TGTGCCAGCAGTCCCCGGGGGGGCGGGAGTGCAGATACGCAGTATTTT.

The chain is built from TRBV5-4 and TRBJ2-5, with D possibly matching TRBD2 (7 bases). The ends were cut back, 1 base at V and 4 bases at J, with 14 bases in the middle. CDR3 length equals 15 residues. Germline loops: CDR1 SGHNT, CDR2 YYREEE (reference sequence). CDR3 loop: CASSLRGAGGETQYF. Written as DNA, the CDR3 is TGTGCCAGCAGCTTGCGGGGGGCCGGCGGAGAGACCCAGTACTTC. Full variable domain (rest looked up from reference TRBV5-4 and TRBJ2-5): ETGVTQSPTHLIKTRGQQVTLRCSSQSGHNTVSWYQQALGQGPQFIFQYYREEENGRGNFPPRFSGLQFPNYSSELNVNALELDDSALYLCASSLRGAGGETQYFGPGTRLLVL.

The V call is TRBV7-2, the J call TRBJ2-5; possible D gene TRBD1, 5 bases. V was clipped by 5 bases and J by 1 base, with 11 bases between them. CDR3 length: 14 residues. Germline-derived CDR1 and CDR2 are SGHTA and FQGNSA. The CDR3 sequence is CASSPAGAQETQYF. The DNA for the CDR3 is TGTGCCAGCAGCCCTGCTGGGGCCCAAGAGACCCAGTACTTC.

The rearrangement links TRBV28 to TRBJ1-5; D call uncertain. CDR3 length: 16 amino acids. The V and J ends lost 6 bases and 0 bases respectively, with 15 bases between them. Germline lookup yields CDR1 MDHEN and CDR2 SYDVKM. The CDR3 coding sequence is TGTGCCAGCAGCGGGGATGAGAGGGCTAGCAATCAGCCCCAGCATTTT. This gives the protein CASSGDERASNQPQHF.

J is TRBJ1-1 and V is TRBV6-1; no firm D call. Trimming left V 7 bases short and J 1 base short, with 4 bases between. The CDR3 covers 11 residues. Germline values: CDR1 MNHNS, CDR2 SASEGT. CDR3 nucleotides: TGTGCCAGCACGGGGAACACTGAAGCTTTCTTT. The encoded protein is CASTGNTEAFF.

J is TRBJ2-7 and V is TRBV28; perhaps TRBD2 as D (5 bases). With 6 bases removed from V and 5 bases from J, the gap between germline ends came to 11 bases. Germline V CDR1 and CDR2: MDHEN, SYDVKM. CDR3 size: 12 residues. CDR3: CASSITRNEQYF. In nucleotides, the CDR3 is TGTGCCAGCAGCATAACTAGGAACGAGCAGTACTTC. The full variable domain, in which reference TRBV28 and TRBJ2-7 provide the parts outside the CDR3, is DVKVTQSSRYLVKRTGEKVFLECVQDMDHENMFWYRQDPGLGLRLIYFSYDVKMKEKGDIPEGYSVSREKKERFSLILESASTNQTSMYLCASSITRNEQYFGPGTRLTVT.

The chain recombines TRBV14 with TRBJ2-4, with D perhaps matching TRBD2 (6 bases). The CDR3 extends over 16 amino acids. Germline V gene data show CDR1 as SGHDN and CDR2 as FVKESK. V was shortened by 5 bases and J by 1 base, with 15 bases between the two germline ends. The CDR3 loop reads CASSSAGPLAKNIQYF. As DNA, the CDR3 is TGTGCCAGCAGCTCGGCGGGGCCCCTGGCCAAAAACATTCAGTACTTC.

V gene TRBV5-6 combines with J gene TRBJ2-2, with 11 bases that match TRBD2. Germline CDR1 reads SGHDT; CDR2 reads YYEEEE. V lost 3 bases to trimming and J lost 1 base; unmatched junction nucleotides: 2. This CDR3 has 16 amino acids. The CDR3 sequence is CASSSTSGGNTGELFF. The CDR3 nucleotides read TGTGCCAGCAGCTCCACTAGCGGGGGGAACACCGGGGAGCTGTTTTTT.

V gene TRBV27 combines with J gene TRBJ1-2; 10 nucleotides agree with TRBD1. V was pared by 7 bases and J by 3 bases, with 11 bases of the junction left unmatched. From germline, CDR1 is MNHEY and CDR2 SMNVEV (reference sequence). The CDR3 has 16 amino acids. The CDR3 coding sequence is TGTGCCAGCAAACCGGGACAGGGGCGTCTTGACTATGGCTACACCTTC. Its translation: CASKPGQGRLDYGYTF.

This chain uses TRBV2 with TRBJ2-3, with TRBD2 as a possible D gene (6 bases). There are 14 residues in the CDR3. CDR1 is SNHLY, CDR2 FYNNEI, per germline. V dropped 7 bases and J dropped 2 bases, with 13 bases sitting between them. The DNA of the CDR3 is TGTGCCAGCATCCTGGGACTGGCCACAGATACGCAGTATTTT. Encoded protein: CASILGLATDTQYF.

V usage is TRBV5-4 and J usage is TRBJ2-7; TRBD1 agrees at 11 bases. The CDR3 has 16 residues. The V gene end was trimmed by 0 bases and the J gene end by 6 bases; junction bases not matched to a gene: 8. Germline V gene data show CDR1 as SGHNT and CDR2 as YYREEE (reference sequence). The CDR3 loop reads CASSLAGTGGKGEQYF. The DNA for the CDR3 is TGTGCCAGCAGCTTGGCCGGGACAGGGGGTAAGGGCGAGCAGTACTTC.

The V call is TRBV7-2, the J call TRBJ2-7; 9 bases fit TRBD1. The CDR3 consists of 14 residues. The germline gives CDR1 SGHTA, CDR2 FQGNSA. The ends lost 5 bases at V and 5 bases at J; junction bases unmatched: 7. For the CDR3, the DNA is TGTGCCAGCAGCCAGGACAGGGGTCGCGACGAGCAGTACTTC. Protein: CASSQDRGRDEQYF.

The chain links TRBV5-1 to TRBJ2-1; the match to TRBD2 covers 8 bases. Per the germline V gene, CDR1 is SGHRS and CDR2 is YFSETQ. Trimming at V came to 3 bases and at J to 4 bases, leaving 9 bases not matched to a gene. The CDR3 sequence is 16 residues long. CDR3 region: CASSWTGTSTYNEQFF. CDR3 DNA: TGCGCCAGCAGCTGGACCGGGACTAGTACTTACAATGAGCAGTTCTTC.

The chain links TRBV2 to TRBJ2-7, with no clear D. The germline V and J ends were trimmed by 3 bases and 6 bases, with 9 bases remaining between them. Per germline, CDR1 SNHLY and CDR2 FYNNEI. CDR3 length: 12 residues. The CDR3 bases are TGTGCCAGCAGTGATTCAGAATTCGAGCAGTACTTC. Protein sequence: CASSDSEFEQYF.

The gene calls are TRBV5-1 and TRBJ2-7, with TRBD1 matching over 7 bases. There are 12 residues in the CDR3. From germline, CDR1 is SGHRS and CDR2 YFSETQ. The J segment lost 5 bases and the V segment lost 3 bases, leaving 2 bases of the junction unmatched. The CDR3: CASSYQGDEQYF. The DNA for the CDR3 is TGCGCCAGCAGCTACCAGGGGGACGAGCAGTACTTC.

The rearrangement joins TRBV7-6 to TRBJ1-4; 9 bases fit TRBD1. Looked up from germline, CDR1 is SGHVS and CDR2 is FNYEAQ. CDR3 length: 15 amino acids. J gave up 7 bases and V 2 bases, and 5 bases lay outside the gene matches. The DNA for the CDR3 is TGTGCCAGCAGCTTAAGGACAGGGGAAGGTGAAAAACTGTTTTTT. Translated: CASSLRTGEGEKLFF.